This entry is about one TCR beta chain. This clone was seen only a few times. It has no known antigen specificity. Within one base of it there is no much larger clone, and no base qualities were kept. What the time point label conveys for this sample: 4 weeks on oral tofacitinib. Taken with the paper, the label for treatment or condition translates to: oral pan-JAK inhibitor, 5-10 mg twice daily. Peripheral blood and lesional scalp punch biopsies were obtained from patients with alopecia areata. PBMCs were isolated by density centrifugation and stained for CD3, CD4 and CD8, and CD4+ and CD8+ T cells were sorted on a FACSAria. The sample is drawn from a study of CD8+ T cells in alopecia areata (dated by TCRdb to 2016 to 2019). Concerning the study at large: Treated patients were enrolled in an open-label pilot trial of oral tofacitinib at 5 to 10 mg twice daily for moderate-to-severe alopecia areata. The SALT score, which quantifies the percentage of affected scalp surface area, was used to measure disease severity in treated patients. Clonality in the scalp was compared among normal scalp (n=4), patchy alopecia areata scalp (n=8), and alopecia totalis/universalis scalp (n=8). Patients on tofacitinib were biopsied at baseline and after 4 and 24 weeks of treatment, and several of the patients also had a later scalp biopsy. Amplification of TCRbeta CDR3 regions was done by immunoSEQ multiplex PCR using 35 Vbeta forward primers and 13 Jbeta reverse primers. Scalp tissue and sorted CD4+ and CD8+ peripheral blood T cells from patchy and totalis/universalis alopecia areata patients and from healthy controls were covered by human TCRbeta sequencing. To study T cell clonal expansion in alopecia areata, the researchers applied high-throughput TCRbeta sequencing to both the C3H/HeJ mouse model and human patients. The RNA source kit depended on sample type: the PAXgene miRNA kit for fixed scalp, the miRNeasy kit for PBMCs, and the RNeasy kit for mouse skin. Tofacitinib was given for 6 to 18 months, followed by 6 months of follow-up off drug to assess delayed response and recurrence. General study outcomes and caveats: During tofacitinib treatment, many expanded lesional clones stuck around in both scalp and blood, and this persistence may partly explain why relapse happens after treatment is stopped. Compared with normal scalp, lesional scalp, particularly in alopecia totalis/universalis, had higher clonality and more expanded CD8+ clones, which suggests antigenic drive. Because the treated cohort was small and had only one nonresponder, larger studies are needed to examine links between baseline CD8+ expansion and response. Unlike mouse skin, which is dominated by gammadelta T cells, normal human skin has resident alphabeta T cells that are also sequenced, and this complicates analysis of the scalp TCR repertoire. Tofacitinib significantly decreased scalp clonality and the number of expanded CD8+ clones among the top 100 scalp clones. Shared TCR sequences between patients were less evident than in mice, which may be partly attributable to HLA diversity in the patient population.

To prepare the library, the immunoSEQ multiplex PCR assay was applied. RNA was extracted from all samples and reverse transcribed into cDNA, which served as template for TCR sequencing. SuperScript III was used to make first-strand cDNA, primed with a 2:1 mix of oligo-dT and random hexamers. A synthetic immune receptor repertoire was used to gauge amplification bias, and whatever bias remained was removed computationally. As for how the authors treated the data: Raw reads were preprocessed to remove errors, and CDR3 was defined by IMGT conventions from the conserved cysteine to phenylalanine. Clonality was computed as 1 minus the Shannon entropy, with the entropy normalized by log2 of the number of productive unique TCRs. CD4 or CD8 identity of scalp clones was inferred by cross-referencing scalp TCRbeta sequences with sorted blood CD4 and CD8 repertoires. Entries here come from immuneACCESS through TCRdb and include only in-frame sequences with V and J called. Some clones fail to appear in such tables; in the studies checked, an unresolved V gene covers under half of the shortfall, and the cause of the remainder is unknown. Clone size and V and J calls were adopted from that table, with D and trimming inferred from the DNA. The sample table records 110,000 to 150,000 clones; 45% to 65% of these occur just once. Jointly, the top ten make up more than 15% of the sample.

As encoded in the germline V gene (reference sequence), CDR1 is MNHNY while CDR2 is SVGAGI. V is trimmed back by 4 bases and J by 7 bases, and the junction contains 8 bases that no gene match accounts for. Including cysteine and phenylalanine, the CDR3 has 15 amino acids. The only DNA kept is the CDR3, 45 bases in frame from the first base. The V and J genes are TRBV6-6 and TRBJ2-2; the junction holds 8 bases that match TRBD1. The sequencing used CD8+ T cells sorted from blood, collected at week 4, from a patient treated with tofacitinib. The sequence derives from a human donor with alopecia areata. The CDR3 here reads CASSLGTGMYGELFF. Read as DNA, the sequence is TGTGCCAGCAGTTTGGGGACAGGCATGTACGGGGAGCTGTTTTTT.